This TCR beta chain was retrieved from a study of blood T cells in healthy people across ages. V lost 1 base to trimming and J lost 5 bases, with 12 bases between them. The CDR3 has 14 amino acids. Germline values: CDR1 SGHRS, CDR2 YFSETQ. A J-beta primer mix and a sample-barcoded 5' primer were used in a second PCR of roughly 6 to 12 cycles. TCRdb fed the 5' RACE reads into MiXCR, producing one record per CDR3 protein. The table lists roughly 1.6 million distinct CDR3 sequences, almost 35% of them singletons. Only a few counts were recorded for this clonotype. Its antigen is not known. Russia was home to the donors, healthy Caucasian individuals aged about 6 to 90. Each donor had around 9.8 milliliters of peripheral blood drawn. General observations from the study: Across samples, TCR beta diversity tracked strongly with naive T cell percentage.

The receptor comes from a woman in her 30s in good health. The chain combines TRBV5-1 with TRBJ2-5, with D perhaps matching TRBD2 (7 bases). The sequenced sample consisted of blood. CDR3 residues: CASSLMEGGETQYF. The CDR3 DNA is TGCGCCAGCAGCTTGATGGAGGGGGGGGAGACCCAGTACTTC.